One sample yielded the 27 T cell receptor beta chains listed below, sequenced in a study of blood T cell repertoires in COVID-19. Sequencing was performed with immunoSEQ multiplex PCR; in TCRdb, only in-frame clones are kept and a portion is missing. This repertoire shows 180,000 or so clones, approximately 80% found once; its top ten account for 13%. The sequencing sample was made of peripheral blood. The receptor source for this set is a man aged 50-60 years who had recovered from COVID-19.

CDR3 region: CAIRPGLDYEQYF. CDR3 nucleotides: TGTGCCATCAGGCCGGGACTAGACTACGAGCAGTACTTC. The genes are TRBV10-3 and TRBJ2-7, with 8 bases fitting TRBD2. Germline-derived CDR1 and CDR2 are ENHRY and SYGVKD. V was clipped by 6 bases and J by 3 bases; unmatched bases: 4. This CDR3 is built from 13 residues.

The rearrangement uses TRBV19 and TRBJ1-5; TRBD1 is a possible D gene (5 bases). V lost 3 bases to trimming and J lost 5 bases, with 14 bases between them. The CDR3 is 15 residues long. The germline gives CDR1 LNHDA, CDR2 SQIVND (reference sequence). CDR3 in DNA: TGTGCCAGTAGTATTCCGGGATCGGGGGATCAGCCCCAGCATTTT. Its protein product is CASSIPGSGDQPQHF.

In this sample, this clone turned up a few times. The chain couples TRBV19 to TRBJ2-5; 10 positions match TRBD2. CDR3 length: 13 residues. Germline V CDR1 and CDR2: LNHDA, SQIVND (reference sequence). V lost 8 bases, J lost 5 bases, and 5 bases stayed unmatched. The CDR3 protein is CASRSGRVETQYF. CDR3 bases: TGTGCCAGTCGGAGCGGGAGGGTCGAGACCCAGTACTTC.

This chain joins TRBV11-3 and TRBJ2-1; D not certain. V was cut by 1 base and J by 0 bases, with 4 bases left in between. The CDR3 is made up of 14 amino acids. The germline V gene has CDR1 SGHNT and CDR2 YENEEA. The chain's CDR3 is CASSLAGSYNEQFF. For the CDR3, the DNA is TGTGCCAGCAGCTTAGCGGGCTCCTACAATGAGCAGTTCTTC.

The J gene is TRBJ2-7, the V gene TRBV30, with D unclear. Germline V gene sequence: CDR1 GTSNPN, CDR2 SVGIG (reference sequence). The CDR3 spans 14 residues. V dropped 4 bases and J dropped 0 bases, with 13 bases sitting between them. Written as DNA, the CDR3 is TGTGCCTGGACTCGCGGCTTGAGCTCCTACGAGCAGTACTTC. This codes for CAWTRGLSSYEQYF.

The chain recombines TRBV6-1 with TRBJ1-2; 8 bases line up with TRBD1. Germline V gene data show CDR1 as MNHNS and CDR2 as SASEGT. This CDR3 comprises 15 residues. V gave up 2 bases and J gave up 5 bases; unmatched junction bases: 7. The DNA of the CDR3 is TGTGCCAGCAGTGAACCGGGACAGGAGGAGTATGGCTACACCTTC. This gives the protein CASSEPGQEEYGYTF.

This clone was observed a single time. The chain uses TRBV21-1 and TRBJ1-1; TRBD1, the table's D call, lacks a check against the DNA. TRBV21-1 is listed as a pseudogene. The CDR3 is made up of 15 amino acids. CDR3 coding DNA: TGTGCCAGCAGCAAGGGGCCGCGGAAGAACACTGAAGCTTTCTTT. Translated, it gives CASSKGPRKNTEAFF.

The chain recombines TRBV2 with TRBJ2-7; maybe TRBD2 (6 bases). This CDR3 has 15 residues. V was trimmed by 10 bases and J by 6 bases, leaving 25 bases between them. Germline lookup yields CDR1 SNHLY and CDR2 FYNNEI. CDR3 nucleotides: TGTGCCACCCTCCCGGGGACTTCTCCCTTGGGCGAGCAGTACTTC. Protein product: CATLPGTSPLGEQYF.

The CDR3 DNA reads as TGTGCCAGCAGCCAGATTGGGCAGGGAGGCGAGCAGTACTTC. Translation: CASSQIGQGGEQYF. V and J are TRBV13 and TRBJ2-7; a weak D match, TRBD2 (6 bases). The V end was cut by 5 bases, the J end by 6 bases, with 17 bases between. Germline V gene data show CDR1 as PRHDT and CDR2 as FYEKMQ (reference sequence). The CDR3 loop spans 14 amino acids.

The sample holds one count of this clone. The rearrangement links TRBV5-1 to TRBJ2-7; 7 nucleotides agree with TRBD2. The CDR3 covers 14 residues. CDR1 and CDR2 from the germline V gene are SGHRS and YFSETQ. Losses at the gene ends were 3 bases for V and 0 bases for J; bases not matched to a gene: 3. CDR3 sequence: CASSSSGVSYEQYF. CDR3 nucleotide sequence: TGCGCCAGCAGCTCTAGCGGAGTCTCCTACGAGCAGTACTTC.

The genes are TRBV11-2 and TRBJ1-1; 7 positions agree with TRBD1. The trim removed 4 bases at V and 2 bases at J, leaving 4 bases unmatched. The CDR3 covers 14 residues. Germline V CDR1 and CDR2: SGHAT, FQNNGV. The CDR3: CASSSGQTNTEAFF. CDR3 coding DNA: TGTGCCAGCAGCTCGGGACAGACTAACACTGAAGCTTTCTTT.

This CDR3 is CATKREVGETQYF. The CDR3 DNA reads as TGTGCCACCAAGCGGGAGGTTGGGGAGACCCAGTACTTC. This chain links TRBV6-5 with TRBJ2-5, with TRBD2 matching 9 bases. CDR3 size: 13 residues. CDR1 MNHEY and CDR2 SVGAGI come from the germline V gene. The J segment lost 5 bases and the V segment lost 10 bases, leaving 8 bases of the junction unmatched.

This clone was observed a handful of times. This sequence joins TRBV13 and TRBJ2-3; no firm D call. Trimming pared 3 bases from V and 1 base from J, leaving 8 bases between. Germline CDR1 is PRHDT and CDR2 is FYEKMQ (reference sequence). The CDR3 covers 14 residues. The CDR3 DNA reads as TGTGCCAGCAGCTTCCTTGTCGGCACAGATACGCAGTATTTT. Translation: CASSFLVGTDTQYF.

The chain is built from TRBV2 and TRBJ2-5, with D possibly matching TRBD2 (6 bases). The V end was cut by 7 bases, the J end by 5 bases, with 23 bases between. This CDR3 contains 16 residues. The V gene's germline CDR1 is SNHLY and CDR2 FYNNEI. As DNA, the CDR3 is TGTGCCAGCATCAATTCGGGGGTCCGTACCGGGGAGACCCAGTACTTC. It yields the protein CASINSGVRTGETQYF.

The chain links TRBV5-6 to TRBJ1-2; tentatively, D is TRBD1 (5 bases). In germline, CDR1 is SGHDT, CDR2 YYEEEE. Trimming cost V 4 bases and J 4 bases, with 11 bases left between them. The CDR3 has 13 amino acids. The CDR3 protein is CASSPGHSYGYTF. Here the CDR3 DNA reads TGTGCCAGCAGCCCCGGACACTCCTATGGCTACACCTTC.

The chain carries TRBV2 and TRBJ2-7, with D uncertain. V lost 4 bases and J lost 0, with 10 bases in between. The germline V gene has CDR1 SNHLY and CDR2 FYNNEI. The CDR3 extends over 14 amino acids. In nucleotides, the CDR3 is TGTGCCAGCAGTGGCGGATTTTACTCCTACGAGCAGTACTTC. It encodes CASSGGFYSYEQYF.

This clone has just one count. This chain uses TRBV7-6 with TRBJ2-2; 8 positions agree with TRBD1. The CDR3 loop spans 18 amino acids. After removal of 5 bases from V and 4 bases from J, the junction contained 15 bases not matched to a gene. Germline CDR1 and CDR2: SGHVS and FNYEAQ. The CDR3: CASSHYLDREDTTGELFF. The CDR3 region has the DNA TGTGCCAGCAGCCACTATCTGGACAGGGAGGATACCACCGGGGAGCTGTTTTTT.

In this sample, this clone turned up a few times. J is TRBJ2-1 and V is TRBV9, with 7 bases identical to TRBD2. The CDR3 covers 13 residues. Trimming removed 0 bases from V and 14 bases from J; junction bases left unmatched: 8. The germline gives CDR1 SGDLS, CDR2 YYNGEE. Here the CDR3 DNA reads TGTGCCAGCAGCGTAGTATCAGGGAGGGGAAAGTTCTTC. Residues: CASSVVSGRGKFF. The full variable domain, completed using reference TRBV9 and TRBJ2-1, is DSGVTQTPKHLITATGQRVTLRCSPRSGDLSVYWYQQSLDQGLQFLIQYYNGEERAKGNILERFSAQQFPDLHSELNLSSLELGDSALYFCASSVVSGRGKFFGPGTRLTVL.

This chain links TRBV28 with TRBJ2-2, with D uncertain. Germline CDR1 and CDR2: MDHEN and SYDVKM. The CDR3 runs to 14 residues. Trimming pared 3 bases from V and 5 bases from J, leaving 10 bases between. For the CDR3, the DNA is TGTGCCAGCAGTTTTCTGTCAGGAACCGGGGAGCTGTTTTTT. Amino acids: CASSFLSGTGELFF.

This chain uses TRBV20-1 with TRBJ1-5, with TRBD1 matching over 8 bases. J gave up 6 bases and V 3 bases, and 10 bases lay outside the gene matches. Germline V gene data show CDR1 as DFQATT and CDR2 as SNEGSKA (reference sequence). This CDR3 contains 15 residues. CDR3 sequence reads: CSASVGRTGSQPQHF. As DNA, the CDR3 is TGCAGTGCTAGTGTCGGGAGGACAGGGAGTCAGCCCCAGCATTTT.

This clone was counted a few times. The V call is TRBV28, the J call TRBJ2-3, with 11 bases that match TRBD2. V shed 6 bases and J 5 bases; nucleotides not matched to a gene: 7. The CDR3 is 15 residues long. Germline V gene lookup returns CDR1 MDHEN and CDR2 SYDVKM. As DNA, the CDR3 is TGTGCCAGCAGAGAACTAGCGGGAGCGCGAGATACGCAGTATTTT. It is translated as CASRELAGARDTQYF. The entire variable domain, with the rest obtained from reference TRBV28 and TRBJ2-3, is as follows: DVKVTQSSRYLVKRTGEKVFLECVQDMDHENMFWYRQDPGLGLRLIYFSYDVKMKEKGDIPEGYSVSREKKERFSLILESASTNQTSMYLCASRELAGARDTQYFGPGTRLTVL.

CDR3 protein: CASSLGGPSYNEQFF. In DNA form, the CDR3 reads TGTGCCAGCAGCTTGGGAGGGCCTTCCTACAATGAGCAGTTCTTC. The V gene is TRBV5-4, the J gene TRBJ2-1; D might be TRBD2 (5 bases). Germline CDR1 SGHNT, CDR2 YYREEE (reference sequence). V was pared by 0 bases and J by 1 base, with 8 bases between. CDR3 length: 15 amino acids.

This chain uses TRBV16 with TRBJ1-6; 8 nucleotides match TRBD1. V gave up 1 base and J gave up 5 bases; unmatched junction bases: 7. The CDR3 runs 17 residues. Germline CDR1 is KGHSY and CDR2 is FQNENV. CDR3 protein: CASSQFFRGRDNSPLHF. CDR3 nucleotide sequence: TGTGCCAGCAGCCAATTCTTCAGGGGGCGCGATAATTCACCCCTCCACTTT.

The CDR3 here is CASSGGVSGFNYGYTF. As DNA, the CDR3 is TGTGCCAGCAGCGGCGGGGTCAGCGGTTTTAACTATGGCTACACCTTC. This chain joins TRBV5-8 and TRBJ1-2; D remains unclear. Per germline, CDR1 SGHTS and CDR2 YDEGEE. The length of the CDR3 is 16 residues. V was cut by 4 bases and J by 1 base, with 17 bases left in between.

The V gene is TRBV5-4, the J gene TRBJ2-7; TRBD1 aligns across 8 bases. The CDR3 runs to 14 residues. With 9 bases clipped from V and 8 bases from J, the junction kept 16 bases outside the gene matches. From germline, CDR1 is SGHNT and CDR2 YYREEE (reference sequence). CDR3 sequence reads: CATLNPGGRRKQYF. In DNA form, the CDR3 reads TGTGCCACCCTAAATCCAGGGGGCCGAAGAAAGCAGTACTTC.

The rearrangement uses TRBV7-9 and TRBJ2-1; 9 bases are a match to TRBD2. CDR1 is SEHNR, CDR2 FQNEAQ, per germline (reference sequence). V lost 5 bases, J lost 5 bases, and 4 bases stayed unmatched. This CDR3 is built from 14 residues. The DNA of the CDR3 is TGTGCCAGCAGCGGGGGACTAGCAGACAATGAGCAGTTCTTC. This codes for CASSGGLADNEQFF. The whole variable domain, remainder taken from reference TRBV7-9 and TRBJ2-1, is DTGVSQNPRHKITKRGQNVTFRCDPISEHNRLYWYRQTLGQGPEFLTYFQNEAQLEKSRLLSDRFSAERPKGSFSTLEIQRTEQGDSAMYLCASSGGLADNEQFFGPGTRLTVL.

The J gene is TRBJ2-2, the V gene TRBV21-1; TRBD1 is the table's D call and was not checked against the DNA. TRBV21-1 is assigned pseudogene status. The CDR3 contains 17 residues. The CDR3 here is CASSKESSQGLTGELFF. Written as DNA, the CDR3 is TGTGCCAGCAGCAAAGAGTCGAGTCAGGGGCTGACTGGGGAGCTGTTTTTT.